These 19 T cell receptor beta chains came from one sample sequenced in a study of tumour-infiltrating T cells in Burkitt lymphoma (dated by TCRdb to 2020 to 2022). Receptor amplification or capture employed the immunoSEQ multiplex PCR assay. TCRdb obtained this table from immuneACCESS and retained in-frame rearrangements with V and J assigned. These tables miss some clones; where compared with another copy, unresolved V genes account for less than half of the shortfall, and the remainder is unexplained. This sample gives fewer than 2,000 clones in total; 18% of them show up just once. The ten biggest clones cover 13% to 15% of the sample. The sample was tumor tissue. The receptor set was obtained from a human donor with diffuse large B-cell lymphoma.

The J gene is TRBJ2-1, the V gene TRBV7-9, with 8 bases that match TRBD2. The CDR3 extends over 15 amino acids. Per the germline V gene, CDR1 is SEHNR and CDR2 is FQNEAQ (reference sequence). V trimming: 7 bases; J trimming: 6 bases; junction bases outside the gene matches: 11. CDR3 residues: CASTRGDNGSNEQFF. The DNA of the CDR3 is TGTGCCAGCACGCGGGGGGACAACGGTAGCAATGAGCAGTTCTTC. Drawing the rest from reference TRBV7-9 and TRBJ2-1, the complete variable domain is DTGVSQNPRHKITKRGQNVTFRCDPISEHNRLYWYRQTLGQGPEFLTYFQNEAQLEKSRLLSDRFSAERPKGSFSTLEIQRTEQGDSAMYLCASTRGDNGSNEQFFGPGTRLTVL.

This chain joins TRBV6-6 and TRBJ1-1; D might be TRBD1 (6 bases). This CDR3 is 14 amino acids long. Germline V lookup: CDR1 MNHNY, CDR2 SVGAGI (reference sequence). Trimming pared 2 bases from V and 2 bases from J, leaving 9 bases between. CDR3: CASSYGDTNTEAFF. The CDR3 DNA follows: TGTGCCAGCAGTTACGGGGACACCAACACTGAAGCTTTCTTT.

The chain recombines TRBV5-1 with TRBJ2-7; 8 bases are a match to TRBD1. CDR3 size: 15 residues. J was trimmed by 7 bases and V by 5 bases; bases with no gene match: 14. Germline V gene data show CDR1 as SGHRS and CDR2 as YFSETQ. The CDR3 coding sequence is TGCGCCAGCAGTGACGCCGGGACAGGAGTTCGGGAGCAGTACTTC. Protein sequence: CASSDAGTGVREQYF.

J is TRBJ2-1 and V is TRBV6-4; 11 bases map to TRBD2. The germline V gene has CDR1 MRHNA and CDR2 SNTAGT. V shed 6 bases and J 10 bases; nucleotides not matched to a gene: 8. This CDR3 contains 14 residues. DNA of the CDR3: TGTGCCAGCAGCACCGGGACTAGCGGCTCCGAGCAGTTCTTC. It is translated as CASSTGTSGSEQFF.

Only a few counts were recorded for this clone. The chain carries TRBV19 and TRBJ1-6; D is perhaps TRBD1 (6 bases). V was trimmed by 5 bases and J by 5 bases, leaving 19 bases between them. This CDR3 spans 17 amino acids. The germline gives CDR1 LNHDA, CDR2 SQIVND (reference sequence). CDR3 DNA sequence: TGTGCCAGTAGTCTCCGGGGGGCCTCACTCGATAATTCACCCCTCCACTTT. Its translation: CASSLRGASLDNSPLHF.

This clone has just a few counts. The chain recombines TRBV4-1 with TRBJ1-2; 7 positions agree with TRBD1. The junction had 6 bases not matched to a gene; V was cut back by 0 bases and J by 5 bases. CDR1 and CDR2 (germline): MGHRA, YSYEKL. The CDR3 extends over 15 amino acids. The CDR3 DNA reads TGCGCCAGCAGCCAAGATTGGACAGGATCATATGGCTACACCTTC. Translation gives CASSQDWTGSYGYTF.

The sample holds one count of this clone. The J gene is TRBJ1-5, the V gene TRBV6-6; no definite D call. This CDR3 is built from 15 residues. The V and J ends lost 5 bases and 3 bases respectively, with 14 bases between them. Germline CDR1 MNHNY, CDR2 SVGAGI (reference sequence). The CDR3, as DNA: TGTGCCAGCAGTACCGAGGGAACCCCCAATCAGCCCCAGCATTTT. Protein: CASSTEGTPNQPQHF.

V and J are TRBV7-2 and TRBJ1-1; D unresolved. Germline V gene lookup returns CDR1 SGHTA and CDR2 FQGNSA. The length of the CDR3 is 12 residues. The ends were cut back, 6 bases at V and 6 bases at J, with 11 bases in the middle. The CDR3 is CASSLDWSEAFF. CDR3 bases: TGTGCCAGCAGTCTGGACTGGTCTGAAGCTTTCTTT.

This clone was seen a few times. This chain joins TRBV27 and TRBJ1-2; D remains ambiguous. Looked up from germline, CDR1 is MNHEY and CDR2 is SMNVEV (reference sequence). V was pared by 6 bases and J by 4 bases, with 18 bases between. The CDR3 extends over 15 amino acids. CDR3 sequence (DNA): TGTGCCAGCAGCCCGAAGGACCCATACCGCTATGGCTACACCTTC. Its protein is CASSPKDPYRYGYTF.

The chain carries TRBV6-1 and TRBJ2-5; D is perhaps TRBD2 (5 bases). The length of the CDR3 is 14 residues. Germline-derived CDR1 and CDR2 are MNHNS and SASEGT. Trimming cost V 7 bases and J 5 bases, with 17 bases left between them. The CDR3 sequence: CASIKRTGGETQYF. The CDR3 DNA sequence: TGTGCCAGCATTAAGCGGACGGGCGGGGAGACCCAGTACTTC.

This clone has more than one count but fewer than ten. The chain employs TRBV12-5 and TRBJ2-7; 9 bases map to TRBD1. CDR3 length: 17 amino acids. The V gene end was trimmed by 0 bases and the J gene end by 4 bases; junction bases not matched to a gene: 10. In germline, CDR1 is LGHNT, CDR2 FRNRAP. In DNA, the CDR3 is TGTGCTAGTGGTTTGGTCACCGGGACAGGGTTATCTTACGAGCAGTACTTC. It codes for CASGLVTGTGLSYEQYF.

The chain's CDR3 is CASSPNREGYTF. Here the CDR3 DNA reads TGTGCCAGCTCACCAAACAGGGAAGGCTACACCTTC. The chain links TRBV18 to TRBJ1-2; TRBD1 might be the D (6 bases). This CDR3 comprises 12 residues. Germline V gene sequence: CDR1 KGHSH, CDR2 LQKENI. Trimming took 2 bases from V and 8 from J, leaving 9 bases between them.

J is TRBJ2-7 and V is TRBV18, with TRBD1 as a possible D gene (6 bases). V lost 6 bases, J lost 3 bases, and 15 bases lay in between. The CDR3 is made up of 14 amino acids. CDR1 KGHSH and CDR2 LQKENI come from the germline V gene. The CDR3: CASSYGTDSYEQYF. In DNA form, the CDR3 reads TGTGCCAGCTCCTACGGGACGGACAGCTACGAGCAGTACTTC.

This chain connects TRBV18 to TRBJ1-2, with 7 bases fitting TRBD1. This CDR3 has 13 amino acids. J was trimmed by 8 bases and V by 6 bases; bases with no gene match: 9. The germline V gene encodes CDR1 KGHSH and CDR2 LQKENI. As DNA, the CDR3 is TGTGCCAGCTCCCCCGACAGGGTTGAGGGCTACACCTTC. Translated, it gives CASSPDRVEGYTF.

Only a few counts were recorded for this clone. V and J are TRBV6-6 and TRBJ1-3, with a possible D match to TRBD1 (5 bases). V lost 0 bases, J lost 4 bases, and 7 bases lay in between. This CDR3 contains 14 residues. The V gene's germline CDR1 is MNHNY and CDR2 SVGAGI (reference sequence). The CDR3 loop reads CASSYSEGGNTIYF. Here the CDR3 DNA reads TGTGCCAGCAGTTACTCAGAGGGGGGAAACACCATATATTTT.

This sequence joins TRBV9 and TRBJ2-3; 8 bases fit TRBD2. Germline lookup yields CDR1 SGDLS and CDR2 YYNGEE. The CDR3 covers 16 residues. V lost 4 bases and J lost 4; bases outside the gene matches: 11. DNA of the CDR3: TGTGCCAGCAGCCCCGACCCGGGGGGGTTATCAGATACGCAGTATTTT. Amino acid sequence: CASSPDPGGLSDTQYF.

The J gene is TRBJ1-3, the V gene TRBV7-8; TRBD1 agrees at 8 bases. The CDR3 contains 15 residues. Germline CDR1 and CDR2: SGHVS and FQNEAQ. With V trimmed by 4 bases and J by 3 bases, 5 bases remained unmatched. Here the CDR3 reads CASSSRGPGGNTIYF. The CDR3 DNA follows: TGTGCCAGCAGCTCCAGGGGGCCGGGTGGAAACACCATATATTTT.

This clone turned up a few times. The chain recombines TRBV9 with TRBJ2-3; a weak D match, TRBD1 (5 bases). This CDR3 comprises 15 residues. Trimming took 3 bases from V and 3 from J, leaving 14 bases between them. Germline V gene sequence: CDR1 SGDLS, CDR2 YYNGEE. The CDR3 bases are TGTGCCAGCAGCGCCCAGGGTTGGTGGACAGATACGCAGTATTTT. Amino acid sequence: CASSAQGWWTDTQYF.

The CDR3 bases are TGCGCCAGCAGCTTGGAGGGGCAGACTAGTGATTATGGGACCCAGTACTTC. The encoded protein is CASSLEGQTSDYGTQYF. J is TRBJ2-5 and V is TRBV5-1; a weak D match, TRBD2 (6 bases). In germline, CDR1 is SGHRS, CDR2 YFSETQ. This CDR3 has 17 residues. Trimming cost V 0 bases and J 7 bases, with 22 bases left between them.